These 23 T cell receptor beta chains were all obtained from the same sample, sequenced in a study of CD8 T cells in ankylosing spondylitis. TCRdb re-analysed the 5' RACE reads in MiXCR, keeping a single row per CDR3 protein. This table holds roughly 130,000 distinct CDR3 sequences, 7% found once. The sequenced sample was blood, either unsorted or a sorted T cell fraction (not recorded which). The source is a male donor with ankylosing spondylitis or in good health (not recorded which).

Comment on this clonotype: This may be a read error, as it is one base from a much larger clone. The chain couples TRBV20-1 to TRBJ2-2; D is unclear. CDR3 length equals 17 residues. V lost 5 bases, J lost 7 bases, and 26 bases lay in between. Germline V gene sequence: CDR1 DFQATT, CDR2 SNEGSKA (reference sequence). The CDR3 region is CSAYLRRKDWVYGELFF. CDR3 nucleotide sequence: TGCAGTGCTTATTTGCGGAGAAAAGACTGGGTATACGGGGAGCTGTTTTTT.

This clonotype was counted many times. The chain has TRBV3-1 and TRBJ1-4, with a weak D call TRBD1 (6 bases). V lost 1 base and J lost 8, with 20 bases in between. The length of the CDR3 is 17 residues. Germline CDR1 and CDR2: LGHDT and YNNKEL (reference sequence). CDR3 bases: TGTGCCAGCAGCCAAGGTTGGGGGCGAGAGGGGTACGAAAAACTGTTTTTT. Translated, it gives CASSQGWGREGYEKLFF.

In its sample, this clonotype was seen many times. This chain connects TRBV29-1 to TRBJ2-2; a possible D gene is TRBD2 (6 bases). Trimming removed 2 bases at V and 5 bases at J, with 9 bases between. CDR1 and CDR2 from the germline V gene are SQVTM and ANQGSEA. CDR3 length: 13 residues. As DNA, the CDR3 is TGCAGCGTTGAATCGCGGGATACCGGGGAGCTGTTTTTT. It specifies CSVESRDTGELFF.

CDR3 in DNA: TGCGCCAGCAGCACTGAAGGGACAGATGGAGAGACCCAGTACTTC. It is translated as CASSTEGTDGETQYF. The gene calls are TRBV5-1 and TRBJ2-5; 7 bases are shared with TRBD1. There are 15 residues in the CDR3. Germline V gene lookup returns CDR1 SGHRS and CDR2 YFSETQ. With 4 bases clipped from V and 4 bases from J, the junction kept 10 bases outside the gene matches.

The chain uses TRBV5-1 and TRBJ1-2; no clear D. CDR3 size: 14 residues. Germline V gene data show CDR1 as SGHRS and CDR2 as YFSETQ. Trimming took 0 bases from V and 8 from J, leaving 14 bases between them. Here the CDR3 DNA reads TGCGCCAGCAGCTTGGATTTACCCGGAGCGGGCTACACCTTC. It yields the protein CASSLDLPGAGYTF.

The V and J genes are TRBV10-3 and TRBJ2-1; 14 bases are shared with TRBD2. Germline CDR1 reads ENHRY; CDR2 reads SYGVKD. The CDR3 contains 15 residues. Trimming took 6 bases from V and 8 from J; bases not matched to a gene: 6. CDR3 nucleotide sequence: TGTGCCATCAGCGAAAGACTAGCGGGAGGGCATGAGCAGTTCTTC. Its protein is CAISERLAGGHEQFF.

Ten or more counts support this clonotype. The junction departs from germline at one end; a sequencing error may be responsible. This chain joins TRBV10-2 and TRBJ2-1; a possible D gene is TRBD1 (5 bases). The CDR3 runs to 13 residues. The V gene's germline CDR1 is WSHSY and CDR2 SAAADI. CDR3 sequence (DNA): TGCGCCAGCGGTGAAGGGGCGAACAATGAGCAGTTCTTC. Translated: CASGEGANNEQFF.

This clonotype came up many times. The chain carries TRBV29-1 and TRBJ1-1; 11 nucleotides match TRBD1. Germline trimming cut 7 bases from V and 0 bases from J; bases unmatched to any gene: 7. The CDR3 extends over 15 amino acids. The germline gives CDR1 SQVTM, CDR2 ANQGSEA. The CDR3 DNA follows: TGCAGCGCCTCGGGACAGGGGGTAATGAACACTGAAGCTTTCTTT. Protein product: CSASGQGVMNTEAFF.

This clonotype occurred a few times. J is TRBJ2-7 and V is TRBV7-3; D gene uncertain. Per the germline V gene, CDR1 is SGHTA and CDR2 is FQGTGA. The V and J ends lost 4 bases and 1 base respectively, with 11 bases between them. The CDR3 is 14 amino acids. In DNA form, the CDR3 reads TGTGCCAGCAGCTCACTTTCCGGGTCCTACGAGCAGTACTTC. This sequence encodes CASSSLSGSYEQYF.

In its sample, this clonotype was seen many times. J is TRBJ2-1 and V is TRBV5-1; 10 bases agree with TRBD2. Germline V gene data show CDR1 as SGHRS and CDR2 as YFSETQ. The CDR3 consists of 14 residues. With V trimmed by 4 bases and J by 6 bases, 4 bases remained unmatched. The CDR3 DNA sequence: TGCGCCAGCAGCCTGGGACTAGCGACCAATGAGCAGTTCTTC. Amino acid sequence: CASSLGLATNEQFF.

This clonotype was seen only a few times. As DNA, the CDR3 is TGTGCCACCAGCAGAGATTGGGGGGCTCTGAAAGAGACCCAGTACTTC. It translates to CATSRDWGALKETQYF. The chain combines TRBV15 with TRBJ2-5; either TRBD1 or TRBD2 may supply D (6 bases each). CDR1 and CDR2 (germline): LNHNV, YYDKDF (reference sequence). Trimming removed 0 bases at V and 3 bases at J, with 14 bases between. The CDR3 consists of 16 residues.

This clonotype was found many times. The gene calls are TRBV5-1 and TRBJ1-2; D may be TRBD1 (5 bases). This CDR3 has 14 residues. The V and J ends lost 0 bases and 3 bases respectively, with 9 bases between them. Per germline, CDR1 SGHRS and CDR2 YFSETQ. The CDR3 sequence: CASSLATRDYGYTF. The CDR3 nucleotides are TGCGCCAGCAGCTTGGCAACCAGGGACTATGGCTACACCTTC.

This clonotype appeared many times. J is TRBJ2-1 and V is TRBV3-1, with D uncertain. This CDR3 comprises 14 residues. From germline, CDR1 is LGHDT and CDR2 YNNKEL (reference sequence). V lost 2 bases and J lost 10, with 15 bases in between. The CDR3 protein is CASSQRSVDQEQFF. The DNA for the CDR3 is TGTGCCAGCAGCCAAAGGAGTGTGGACCAAGAGCAGTTCTTC.

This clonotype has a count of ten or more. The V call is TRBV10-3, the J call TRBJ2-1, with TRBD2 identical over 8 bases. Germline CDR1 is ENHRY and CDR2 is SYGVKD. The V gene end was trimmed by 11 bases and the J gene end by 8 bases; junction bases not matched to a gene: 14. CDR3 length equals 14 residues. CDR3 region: CAVAGTSSIDEQFF. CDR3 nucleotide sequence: TGTGCCGTCGCCGGGACTAGTAGTATCGATGAGCAGTTCTTC.

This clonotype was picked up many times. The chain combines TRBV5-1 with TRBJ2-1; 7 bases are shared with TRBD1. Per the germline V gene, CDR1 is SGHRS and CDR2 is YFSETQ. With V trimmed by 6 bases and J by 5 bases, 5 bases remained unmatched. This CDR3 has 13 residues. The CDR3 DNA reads TGCGCCAGCAACCCCGGGACAGACAATGAGCAGTTCTTC. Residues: CASNPGTDNEQFF.

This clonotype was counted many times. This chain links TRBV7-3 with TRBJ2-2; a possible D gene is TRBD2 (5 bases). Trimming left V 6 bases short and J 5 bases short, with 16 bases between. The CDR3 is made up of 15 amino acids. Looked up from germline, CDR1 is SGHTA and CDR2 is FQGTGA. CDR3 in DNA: TGTGCCAGCAGTCGAGAGGTGGGAGTAACCGGGGAGCTGTTTTTT. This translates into CASSREVGVTGELFF.

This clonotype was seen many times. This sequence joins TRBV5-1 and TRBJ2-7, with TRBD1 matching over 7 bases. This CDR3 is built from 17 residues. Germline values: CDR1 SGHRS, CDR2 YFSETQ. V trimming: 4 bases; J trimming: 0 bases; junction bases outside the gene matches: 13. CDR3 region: CASSPPRTGSDSYEQYF. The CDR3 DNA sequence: TGCGCCAGCAGCCCACCCCGGACAGGTTCCGACTCCTACGAGCAGTACTTC. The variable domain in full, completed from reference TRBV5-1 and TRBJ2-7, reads KAGVTQTPRYLIKTRGQQVTLSCSPISGHRSVSWYQQTPGQGLQFLFEYFSETQRNKGNFPGRFSGRQFSNSRSEMNVSTLELGDSALYLCASSPPRTGSDSYEQYFGPGTRLTVT.

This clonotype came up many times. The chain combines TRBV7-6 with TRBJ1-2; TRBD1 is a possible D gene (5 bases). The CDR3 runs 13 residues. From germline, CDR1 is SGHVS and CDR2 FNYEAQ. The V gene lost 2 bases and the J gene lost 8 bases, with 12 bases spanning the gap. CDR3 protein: CASSLNQGTGYTF. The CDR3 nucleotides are TGTGCCAGCAGCTTAAATCAGGGTACGGGCTACACCTTC.

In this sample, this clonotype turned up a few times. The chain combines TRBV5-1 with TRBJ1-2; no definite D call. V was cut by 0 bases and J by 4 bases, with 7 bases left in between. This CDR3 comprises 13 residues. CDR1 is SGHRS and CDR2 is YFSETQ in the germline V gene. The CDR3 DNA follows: TGCGCCAGCAGCTTGGGCGGGAGCTATGGCTACACCTTC. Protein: CASSLGGSYGYTF.

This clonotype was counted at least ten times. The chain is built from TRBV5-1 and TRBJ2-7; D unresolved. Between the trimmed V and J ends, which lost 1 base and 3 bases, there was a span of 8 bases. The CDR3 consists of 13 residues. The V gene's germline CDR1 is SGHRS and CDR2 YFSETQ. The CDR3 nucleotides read TGCGCCAGCAGCTTGACACGTAACTACGAGCAGTACTTC. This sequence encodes CASSLTRNYEQYF.

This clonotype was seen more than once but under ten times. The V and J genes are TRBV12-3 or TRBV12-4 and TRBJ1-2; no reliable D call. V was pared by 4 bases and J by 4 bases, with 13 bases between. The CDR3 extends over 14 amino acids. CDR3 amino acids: CASSSPGWGYGYTF. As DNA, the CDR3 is TGTGCCAGCAGTTCTCCCGGATGGGGCTATGGCTACACCTTC.

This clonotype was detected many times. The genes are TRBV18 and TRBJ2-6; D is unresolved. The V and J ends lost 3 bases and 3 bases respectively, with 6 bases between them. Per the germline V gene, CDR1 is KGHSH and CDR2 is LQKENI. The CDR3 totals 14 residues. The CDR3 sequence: CASSPSGGANVLTF. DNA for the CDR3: TGTGCCAGCTCACCTTCCGGTGGGGCCAACGTCCTGACTTTC.

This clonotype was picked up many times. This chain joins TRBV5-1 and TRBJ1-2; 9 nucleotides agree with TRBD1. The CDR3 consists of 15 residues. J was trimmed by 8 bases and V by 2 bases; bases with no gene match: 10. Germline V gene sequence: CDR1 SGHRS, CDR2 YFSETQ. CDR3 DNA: TGCGCCAGCAGCTTAACGGACAGGGGAAGTCTGGGCTACACCTTC. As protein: CASSLTDRGSLGYTF.